These 9 T cell receptor beta chains originate from one sample sequenced in a study of glioma-infiltrating T cells after dendritic cell vaccination. Generated by immunoSEQ multiplex PCR, the TCRdb table keeps only in-frame clones and is missing some. The data contain roughly 87,000 clones, less than 90% of them seen just once; the ten biggest clones take up less than 7.5%. Specified time point: after dendritic cell vaccination, including at tumor progression/relapse. The sample in question was blood, obtained after dendritic cell vaccination. These receptor sequences come from a human donor with glioblastoma.

The chain uses TRBV27 and TRBJ2-7; TRBD1 agrees at 9 bases. The CDR3 runs 15 residues. From germline, CDR1 is MNHEY and CDR2 SMNVEV (reference sequence). V shed 7 bases and J 6 bases; nucleotides not matched to a gene: 13. DNA for the CDR3: TGTGCCAGCAACCCCAGACAGGGGGAAGTTGGCGAGCAGTACTTC. This sequence encodes CASNPRQGEVGEQYF.

This clone was counted once. The V gene is TRBV19, the J gene TRBJ2-6; D not certain. The CDR3 sequence is 15 residues long. V lost 2 bases and J 1 base, leaving 6 bases between the germline ends. Germline CDR1 LNHDA, CDR2 SQIVND (reference sequence). CDR3 nucleotides: TGTGCCAGTAGTATAACGGTGTCTGGGGCCAACGTCCTGACTTTC. This gives the protein CASSITVSGANVLTF.

The chain uses TRBV2 and TRBJ1-5; TRBD1 might be the D (5 bases). CDR3 length: 16 amino acids. Per germline, CDR1 SNHLY and CDR2 FYNNEI. The V gene lost 0 bases and the J gene lost 6 bases, with 15 bases spanning the gap. CDR3 sequence: CASSEAGRGSVQPQHF. The CDR3 region has the DNA TGTGCCAGCAGTGAAGCAGGCCGGGGGAGCGTTCAGCCCCAGCATTTT.

The chain is built from TRBV2 and TRBJ1-2; 8 bases fit TRBD1. V gave up 6 bases and J gave up 0 bases; unmatched junction bases: 3. In germline, CDR1 is SNHLY, CDR2 FYNNEI. This CDR3 region has 14 residues. The CDR3 region has the DNA TGTGCCAGCAGCCAGGGGGCGGCTAACTATGGCTACACCTTC. This codes for CASSQGAANYGYTF.

The chain couples TRBV6-1 to TRBJ1-1; TRBD1 agrees at 8 bases. Germline lookup yields CDR1 MNHNS and CDR2 SASEGT. Losses at the gene ends were 2 bases for V and 4 bases for J; bases not matched to a gene: 9. The CDR3 totals 16 residues. The CDR3 bases are TGTGCCAGCAGTGAATATCAGGGGGCCTTGAGCACTGAAGCTTTCTTT. It translates to CASSEYQGALSTEAFF.

V is TRBV25-1 and J is TRBJ1-1, with D hard to call. Looked up from germline, CDR1 is MGHDK and CDR2 is SYGVNS. This CDR3 has 16 amino acids. Trimming left V 0 bases short and J 3 bases short, with 14 bases between. CDR3 DNA: TGTGCCAGCAGTGAATACTCAGGCACAGACGACACTGAAGCTTTCTTT. Encoded protein: CASSEYSGTDDTEAFF.

V usage is TRBV7-2 and J usage is TRBJ2-5; 15 bases align to TRBD2. V trimming: 1 base; J trimming: 5 bases; junction bases outside the gene matches: 2. The CDR3 has 16 residues. From germline, CDR1 is SGHTA and CDR2 FQGNSA. The CDR3 coding sequence is TGTGCCAGCAGCTTAGAGGGGACTAGCGGGGGGGAGACCCAGTACTTC. Encoded protein: CASSLEGTSGGETQYF. Combining the CDR3 with reference TRBV7-2 and TRBJ2-5 gives the whole variable domain GAGVSQSPSNKVTEKGKDVELRCDPISGHTALYWYRQSLGQGLEFLIYFQGNSAPDKSGLPSDRFSAERTGGSVSTLTIQRTQQEDSAVYLCASSLEGTSGGETQYFGPGTRLLVL.

V and J are TRBV25-1 and TRBJ1-4, with 10 bases fitting TRBD1. Germline V gene data show CDR1 as MGHDK and CDR2 as SYGVNS. This CDR3 is built from 15 residues. J gave up 6 bases and V 6 bases, and 7 bases lay outside the gene matches. The DNA for the CDR3 is TGTGCCAGCAGCGCAATAGGGACAGGGGATGAAAAACTGTTTTTT. This sequence encodes CASSAIGTGDEKLFF.

V gene TRBV5-1 combines with J gene TRBJ2-5; 8 bases fit TRBD1. This CDR3 has 16 residues. With 3 bases clipped from V and 1 base from J, the junction kept 8 bases outside the gene matches. The V gene's germline CDR1 is SGHRS and CDR2 YFSETQ. Written as DNA, the CDR3 is TGCGCCAGCAGCTCGCCGGGACAGGCTCTCCAAGAGACCCAGTACTTC. Its translation is CASSSPGQALQETQYF.